The 23 T cell receptor beta chains presented below share a single source sample, sequenced in a study of cytomegalovirus exposure and HLA in healthy donors. With 60 Vbeta and 13 Jbeta primers, the PCR was carried out. The assay was immunoSEQ multiplex PCR, and TCRdb's table has in-frame clones only and misses some. This repertoire shows about 140,000 clones, nearly 80% found once; its top ten account for less than 2%. Sample: PBMCs. The receptor source for this set is a woman in her 30s in good health and CMV-seronegative.

V gene TRBV7-9 combines with J gene TRBJ1-5; 7 bases are shared with TRBD1. The CDR3 runs 12 residues. Germline CDR1 and CDR2: SEHNR and FQNEAQ (reference sequence). The ends lost 9 bases at V and 2 bases at J; junction bases unmatched: 1. CDR3 residues: CASTGGNQPQHF. The CDR3 bases are TGTGCCAGTACAGGGGGCAATCAGCCCCAGCATTTT.

This clone was counted only a few times. Here the CDR3 DNA reads TGTGCTAGTGGCCCCGGACAGGGGGGCACCGGGGAGCTGTTTTTT. Its translation: CASGPGQGGTGELFF. The chain combines TRBV12-5 with TRBJ2-2; 10 nucleotides agree with TRBD1. Trimming cost V 6 bases and J 4 bases; bases outside gene matches: 5. Germline CDR1 and CDR2: LGHNT and FRNRAP. The CDR3 length is 15 residues.

This rearrangement joins TRBV6-6 to TRBJ2-7, with D maybe TRBD1 (5 bases). The CDR3 loop spans 16 amino acids. V gave up 11 bases and J gave up 3 bases, with 26 bases separating them. Germline V gene data show CDR1 as MNHNY and CDR2 as SVGAGI (reference sequence). The CDR3 sequence: CAVGSGQKYHSYEQYF. CDR3 sequence (DNA): TGTGCCGTTGGGTCAGGGCAGAAGTATCATAGCTACGAGCAGTACTTC.

This chain connects TRBV30 to TRBJ2-7; D perhaps matches TRBD2 (6 bases). The CDR3 runs to 12 residues. CDR1 and CDR2 (germline): GTSNPN, SVGIG (reference sequence). Trimming removed 0 bases from V and 11 bases from J, with 14 bases in between. The CDR3 bases are TGTGCCTGGAGTGTGTCGGGAGCTTGGGAGTACTTC. Translating gives CAWSVSGAWEYF.

The chain links TRBV7-9 to TRBJ1-2; TRBD1 matches at 8 bases. With V trimmed by 3 bases and J by 6 bases, 6 bases remained unmatched. The germline CDR1 and CDR2 sequences are SEHNR and FQNEAQ (reference sequence). The CDR3 loop spans 14 amino acids. The DNA for the CDR3 is TGTGCCAGCAGCTTGGTCGGACAGGGAGATGGCTACACCTTC. It encodes CASSLVGQGDGYTF.

The J gene is TRBJ2-5, the V gene TRBV29-1; TRBD2 is a possible D gene (5 bases). Trimming stripped 0 bases from V and 1 base from J, with 18 bases between. The CDR3 is made up of 17 amino acids. Germline V CDR1 and CDR2: SQVTM, ANQGSEA. In nucleotides, the CDR3 is TGCAGCGTTGAAGAAGAGGTCGGCGGGCATACCCAAGAGACCCAGTACTTC. This sequence encodes CSVEEEVGGHTQETQYF.

V is TRBV5-4 and J is TRBJ2-1; possibly TRBD1 for D (5 bases). V lost 2 bases and J lost 4, with 10 bases in between. Germline assignment: CDR1 SGHNT and CDR2 YYREEE (reference sequence). CDR3 length: 14 amino acids. CDR3 sequence: CASSFRESYNEQFF. The DNA for the CDR3 is TGTGCCAGCAGCTTCAGGGAATCGTACAATGAGCAGTTCTTC.

V usage is TRBV9 and J usage is TRBJ2-3; 9 bases line up with TRBD2. CDR1 SGDLS and CDR2 YYNGEE come from the germline V gene. With V trimmed by 4 bases and J by 4 bases, 13 bases remained unmatched. The CDR3 is 17 amino acids. The CDR3 is CASSLTPAGGGADTQYF. DNA for the CDR3: TGTGCCAGCAGCCTCACGCCAGCGGGGGGCGGGGCAGATACGCAGTATTTT.

The chain joins TRBV11-2 to TRBJ1-6, with D perhaps TRBD1 (5 bases). Germline assignment: CDR1 SGHAT and CDR2 FQNNGV. Trimming stripped 3 bases from V and 7 bases from J, with 16 bases between. The CDR3 has 16 residues. The CDR3 protein is CASSLSVGGENSPLHF. DNA of the CDR3: TGTGCCAGCAGCTTGAGCGTTGGGGGGGAGAATTCACCCCTCCACTTT.

This clone was seen more than once but under ten times. The chain employs TRBV6-1 and TRBJ2-4, with D possibly TRBD1 on 5 matching bases. This CDR3 region has 13 residues. Germline lookup yields CDR1 MNHNS and CDR2 SASEGT. Trimming took 2 bases from V and 13 from J, leaving 15 bases between them. The CDR3 region has the DNA TGTGCCAGCAGTGAATTGCAAAGGGGAATGCAGTACTTC. Translated: CASSELQRGMQYF.

The table lists this clone with a count of one. V usage is TRBV2 and J usage is TRBJ2-5, with 7 bases matching TRBD2. The ends lost 3 bases at V and 5 bases at J; junction bases unmatched: 0. CDR3 length: 12 residues. CDR1 is SNHLY and CDR2 is FYNNEI in the germline V gene. The CDR3 DNA sequence: TGTGCCAGCAGTGAGGGGGGGGAGACCCAGTACTTC. Amino acids: CASSEGGETQYF.

This chain connects TRBV7-2 to TRBJ1-3; D ambiguous. The CDR3 contains 18 residues. Trimming shortened V by 2 bases and J by 0 bases, and 17 bases separated the two germline ends. Germline assignment: CDR1 SGHTA and CDR2 FQGNSA. This chain's CDR3 is CASSLLAGGTISGNTIYF. The DNA for the CDR3 is TGTGCCAGCAGCTTACTCGCCGGAGGAACCATCTCTGGAAACACCATATATTTT. Full variable domain (rest looked up from reference TRBV7-2 and TRBJ1-3): GAGVSQSPSNKVTEKGKDVELRCDPISGHTALYWYRQSLGQGLEFLIYFQGNSAPDKSGLPSDRFSAERTGGSVSTLTIQRTQQEDSAVYLCASSLLAGGTISGNTIYFGEGSWLTVV.

The rearrangement uses TRBV5-6 and TRBJ2-7, with 10 bases aligning to TRBD1. V gave up 0 bases and J gave up 6 bases; unmatched junction bases: 6. CDR1 and CDR2 from the germline V gene are SGHDT and YYEEEE. The CDR3 is 15 residues long. CDR3 in DNA: TGTGCCAGCAGCTTGGGGGGACAGGGGAGGGGCGAGCAGTACTTC. It codes for CASSLGGQGRGEQYF. The full variable domain, in which reference TRBV5-6 and TRBJ2-7 provide the parts outside the CDR3, is DAGVTQSPTHLIKTRGQQVTLRCSPKSGHDTVSWYQQALGQGPQFIFQYYEEEERQRGNFPDRFSGHQFPNYSSELNVNALLLGDSALYLCASSLGGQGRGEQYFGPGTRLTVT.

This sequence joins TRBV7-9 and TRBJ1-5; D perhaps matches TRBD1 (5 bases). There are 15 residues in the CDR3. The V gene's germline CDR1 is SEHNR and CDR2 FQNEAQ (reference sequence). V lost 0 bases, J lost 2 bases, and 8 bases lay in between. The CDR3 DNA follows: TGTGCCAGCAGCTTAGCAGGGGCGGGCAATCAGCCCCAGCATTTT. Protein: CASSLAGAGNQPQHF.

The chain is built from TRBV20-1 and TRBJ2-7; 8 bases fit TRBD2. CDR3 length equals 11 residues. CDR1 DFQATT and CDR2 SNEGSKA come from the germline V gene (reference sequence). The CDR3, as DNA: TGCAGCACAACCCGGGAGGGGGAGCAGTACTTC. Translating gives CSTTREGEQYF.

The V gene is TRBV9, the J gene TRBJ2-3; a weak D match, TRBD1 (5 bases). This CDR3 is built from 13 residues. Germline-derived CDR1 and CDR2 are SGDLS and YYNGEE. V lost 4 bases and J 3 bases, leaving 9 bases between the germline ends. For the CDR3, the DNA is TGTGCCAGCAGCTTCTCAGGGACAGATACGCAGTATTTT. It encodes CASSFSGTDTQYF.

V gene TRBV6-6 combines with J gene TRBJ1-2; D is perhaps TRBD1 (6 bases). Germline-derived CDR1 and CDR2 are MNHNY and SVGAGI (reference sequence). Trimming removed 0 bases at V and 6 bases at J, with 17 bases between. The CDR3 length is 16 residues. The CDR3 DNA reads TGTGCCAGCAGTTACTCGAGGTTTACAGGGATCGATGGCTACACCTTC. The encoded protein is CASSYSRFTGIDGYTF.

The chain recombines TRBV7-2 with TRBJ1-2, with no clear D. Trimming pared 5 bases from V and 3 bases from J, leaving 16 bases between. Germline CDR1 is SGHTA and CDR2 is FQGNSA. This CDR3 region has 15 residues. The CDR3: CASSPLGGSDYGYTF. The CDR3 region has the DNA TGTGCCAGCAGCCCACTGGGAGGGAGTGACTATGGCTACACCTTC.

The sample holds one count of this clone. A junction end diverges from the germline sequence, so it may reflect a read error. The V gene is TRBV7-7, the J gene TRBJ2-3, with TRBD2 matching over 8 bases. Germline assignment: CDR1 SSHAT and CDR2 FNYEAQ (reference sequence). The CDR3 length is 16 residues. CDR3 amino acids: CASSLGAGGLTDTQYF. CDR3 coding DNA: TGTGCTAGCAGCTTAGGGGCGGGGGGTCTCACAGATACGCAGTATTTT.

The V gene is TRBV7-9, the J gene TRBJ2-3; the match to TRBD2 covers 13 bases. This CDR3 comprises 17 residues. Germline loops: CDR1 SEHNR, CDR2 FQNEAQ (reference sequence). Trimming took 2 bases from V and 6 from J; bases not matched to a gene: 8. The CDR3, as DNA: TGTGCCAGCAGCTTATTTACTAGCGGGGGGGCGGCGGATACGCAGTATTTT. Encoded protein: CASSLFTSGGAADTQYF.

The gene calls are TRBV4-1 and TRBJ2-1; TRBD1 matches 9 bases. The length of the CDR3 is 14 residues. Germline lookup yields CDR1 MGHRA and CDR2 YSYEKL. After removal of 3 bases from V and 8 bases from J, the junction contained 5 bases not matched to a gene. The CDR3 sequence: CASSHLTGGDEQFF. CDR3 DNA: TGCGCCAGCAGCCATTTGACAGGGGGGGATGAGCAGTTCTTC.

V is TRBV23-1 and J is TRBJ2-1, with 8 bases fitting TRBD2. TRBV23-1 is designated an ORF whose function remains uncertain. This CDR3 has 13 amino acids. V lost 3 bases and J lost 15; bases outside the gene matches: 10. The CDR3 loop is CASSQSQPLAGFF. CDR3 bases: TGCGCCAGCAGTCAGTCGCAGCCCCTAGCGGGGTTCTTC.

This clone was counted once. The chain uses TRBV11-2 and TRBJ1-1; D not certain. The CDR3 is 14 residues long. Deletions cut 1 base from V and 0 bases from J, with 6 bases between. Germline CDR1 reads SGHAT; CDR2 reads FQNNGV. The chain's CDR3 is CASSLGGVNTEAFF. The DNA for the CDR3 is TGTGCCAGCAGCTTAGGCGGCGTGAACACTGAAGCTTTCTTT.